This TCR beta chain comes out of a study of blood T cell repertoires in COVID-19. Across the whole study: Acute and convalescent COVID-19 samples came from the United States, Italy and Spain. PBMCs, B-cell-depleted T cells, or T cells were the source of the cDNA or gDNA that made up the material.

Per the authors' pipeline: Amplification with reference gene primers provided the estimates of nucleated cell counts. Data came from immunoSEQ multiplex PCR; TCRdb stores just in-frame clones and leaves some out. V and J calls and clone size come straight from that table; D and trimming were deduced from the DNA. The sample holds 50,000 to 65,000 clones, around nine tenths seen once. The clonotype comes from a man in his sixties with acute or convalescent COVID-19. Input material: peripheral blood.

The CDR3 loop reads CASSLGLLAGETQYF. Written as DNA, the CDR3 is TGCGCCAGCAGCTTGGGCCTACTAGCGGGGGAGACCCAGTACTTC. The V and J genes are TRBV5-1 and TRBJ2-5; 10 positions match TRBD2. The V segment lost 0 bases and the J segment 5 bases; nucleotides outside the gene matches: 4. The CDR3 consists of 15 residues. Germline CDR1 is SGHRS and CDR2 is YFSETQ. Full variable domain (remainder filled in from reference TRBV5-1 and TRBJ2-5): KAGVTQTPRYLIKTRGQQVTLSCSPISGHRSVSWYQQTPGQGLQFLFEYFSETQRNKGNFPGRFSGRQFSNSRSEMNVSTLELGDSALYLCASSLGLLAGETQYFGPGTRLLVL.